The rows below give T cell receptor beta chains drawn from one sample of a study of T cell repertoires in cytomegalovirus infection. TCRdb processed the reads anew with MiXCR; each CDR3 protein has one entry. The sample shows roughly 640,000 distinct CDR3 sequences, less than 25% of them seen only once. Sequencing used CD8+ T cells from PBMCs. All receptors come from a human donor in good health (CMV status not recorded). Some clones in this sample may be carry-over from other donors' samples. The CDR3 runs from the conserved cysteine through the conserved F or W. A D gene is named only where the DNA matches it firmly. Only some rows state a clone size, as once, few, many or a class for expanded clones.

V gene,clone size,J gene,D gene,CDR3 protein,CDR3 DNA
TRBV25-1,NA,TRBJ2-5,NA,CASSDLHGTNIQETQYF,TGTGCCAGCAGTGATTTACACGGGACAAATATCCAAGAGACCCAGTACTTC
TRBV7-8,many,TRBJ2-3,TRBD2,CASSRPGLSTDTQYF,TGTGCCAGCAGCCGACCGGGACTAAGCACAGATACGCAGTATTTT
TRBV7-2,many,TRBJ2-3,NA,CASSGAYVGDTQYF,TGTGCCAGCAGCGGTGCCTACGTAGGAGATACGCAGTATTTT
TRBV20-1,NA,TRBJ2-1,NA,CSARDYLHSYNEQFF,TGCAGTGCTAGAGACTACTTGCACTCCTACAATGAGCAGTTCTTC
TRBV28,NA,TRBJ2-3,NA,CASNLGGVTDTQYF,TGTGCCAGCAACCTGGGGGGCGTGACAGATACGCAGTATTTT
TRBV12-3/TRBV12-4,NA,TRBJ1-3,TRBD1,CASSSDRAGNTIYF,TGTGCCAGCAGTTCGGACAGGGCGGGAAACACCATATATTTT
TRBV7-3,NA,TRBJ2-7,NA,CASSRGSTEQYF,TGTGCCAGCAGCCGCGGGTCGACGGAGCAGTACTTC
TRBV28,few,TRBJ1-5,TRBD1,CASHPTTGYSNQPQHF,TGTGCCAGCCACCCAACGACAGGGTATAGCAATCAGCCCCAGCATTTT
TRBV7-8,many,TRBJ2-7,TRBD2,CASSKGTSKYF,TGTGCCAGCAGCAAAGGGACTAGCAAGTACTTC
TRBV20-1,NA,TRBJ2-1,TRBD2,CSARSQGLAGGPWDYNEQFF,TGCAGTGCTAGATCACAAGGACTAGCGGGGGGGCCTTGGGACTACAATGAGCAGTTCTTC
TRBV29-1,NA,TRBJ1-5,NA,CSVEFGQVPHPQHF,TGCAGCGTTGAGTTCGGACAAGTTCCTCACCCCCAGCATTTT
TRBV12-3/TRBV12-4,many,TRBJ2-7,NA,CASSSRGDEQYF,TGTGCCAGCAGCTCTCGGGGCGACGAGCAGTACTTC
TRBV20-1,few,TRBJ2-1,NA,CSATGHGVSYNEQFF,TGCAGTGCAACCGGACACGGGGTTTCCTACAATGAGCAGTTCTTC
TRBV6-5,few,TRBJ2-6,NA,CASSYSNRWSSGANVLTF,TGTGCCAGCAGTTACTCGAATCGGTGGAGCTCTGGGGCCAACGTCCTGACTTTC
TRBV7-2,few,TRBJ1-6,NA,CASSSEGTYNSPLHF,TGTGCCAGCAGCTCCGAAGGGACCTATAATTCACCCCTCCACTTT
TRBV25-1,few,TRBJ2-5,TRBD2,CATSSGGGRETQYF,TGTGCCACCTCGAGCGGGGGGGGCCGAGAGACCCAGTACTTC
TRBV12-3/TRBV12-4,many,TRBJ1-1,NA,CASCGTANTEAFF,TGTGCCAGCTGCGGGACGGCGAACACTGAAGCTTTCTTT
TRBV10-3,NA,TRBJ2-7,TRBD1,CAISESRDRVSYEQYF,TGTGCCATCAGTGAGTCGAGGGACAGGGTCTCCTACGAGCAGTACTTC
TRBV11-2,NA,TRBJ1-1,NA,CASSWGDEAFF,TGTGCCAGCAGCTGGGGGGACGAAGCTTTCTTT
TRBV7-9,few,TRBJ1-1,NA,CASSLVGRGAEAFF,TGTGCCAGCAGCTTAGTGGGGAGGGGTGCTGAAGCTTTCTTT
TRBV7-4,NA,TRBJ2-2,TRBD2,CASSPRLARELFF,TGTGCCAGCAGCCCGAGACTAGCACGGGAGCTGTTTTTT
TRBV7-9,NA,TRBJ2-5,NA,CASSLVGQQETQYF,TGTGCCAGCAGCTTAGTTGGTCAGCAAGAGACCCAGTACTTC
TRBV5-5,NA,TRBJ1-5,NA,CASSLVGFEAQHF,TGTGCCAGCAGCTTGGTAGGGTTTGAGGCCCAGCATTTT
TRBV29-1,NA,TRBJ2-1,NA,CSVGGDSYNEQFF,TGCAGCGTTGGGGGGGACAGCTACAATGAGCAGTTCTTC
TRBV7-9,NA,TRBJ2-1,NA,CASSTEPARGYNELFF,TGTGCCAGCAGCACAGAACCAGCGAGAGGTTACAATGAGCTGTTCTTC
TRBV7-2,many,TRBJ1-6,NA,CASSPQGSPLHF,TGTGCCAGCAGCCCACAAGGGTCACCCCTCCACTTT
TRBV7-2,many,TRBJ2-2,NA,CASSLAKLGNTGELFF,TGTGCCAGCAGCTTAGCGAAACTAGGGAACACCGGGGAGCTGTTTTTT
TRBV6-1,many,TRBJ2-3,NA,CASSEPDTQYF,TGTGCCAGCAGTGAACCAGATACGCAGTATTTT
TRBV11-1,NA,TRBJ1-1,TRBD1,CASSSAGQGITEAFF,TGTGCCAGCAGCTCCGCGGGACAGGGGATCACTGAAGCTTTCTTT
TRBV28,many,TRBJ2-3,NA,CASSLSSPFSQYF,TGTGCCAGCAGTTTATCGTCCCCTTTTTCGCAGTATTTT
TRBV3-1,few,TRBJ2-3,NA,CASSQETWTVSTDTQYF,TGTGCCAGCAGCCAAGAAACATGGACAGTTAGCACAGATACGCAGTATTTT
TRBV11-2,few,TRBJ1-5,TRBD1,CASSPPGQKPQHF,TGTGCCAGCAGCCCACCGGGACAGAAGCCCCAGCATTTT
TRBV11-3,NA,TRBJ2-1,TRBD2,CASSERTSGGPSSYNEQFF,TGTGCCAGCAGCGAAAGGACTAGCGGGGGCCCTAGCTCCTACAATGAGCAGTTCTTC